The clone carrying this T cell receptor (beta chain) was detected only a few times. Its target is not known. The data stem from a study of T cell repertoires in cytomegalovirus infection. Overall study context: CMV infection and matching HLA type were both indicated by public TCR beta signatures. Points from the study as a whole: In two of eight donors, the top clonotype was HLA-C-restricted CMV-specific. Cumulative frequency of public TCR beta families picked out carriers of CMV plus the relevant HLA.

TCRdb re-called the reads with MiXCR, one entry per CDR3 protein. The profile covers fewer than 850,000 distinct CDR3 sequences, with around 29% appearing a single time and around 13% taken by the ten largest. The ends lost 10 bases at V and 6 bases at J; junction bases unmatched: 8. This CDR3 is 12 amino acids long. Per germline, CDR1 ENHRY and CDR2 SYGVKD. The sample was cultured CD8+ T cells from PBMCs, taken from culture after CMV antigen stimulation. The J gene is TRBJ1-1, the V gene TRBV10-3; 7 bases fit TRBD1. The clonotype was recovered from a human donor in good health (CMV status not recorded). Some clones in this sample may be carry-over from other donors' samples. The CDR3 protein is CASSRDSAEAFF. The CDR3 DNA is TGTGCCAGTTCCCGGGACAGCGCTGAAGCTTTCTTT.